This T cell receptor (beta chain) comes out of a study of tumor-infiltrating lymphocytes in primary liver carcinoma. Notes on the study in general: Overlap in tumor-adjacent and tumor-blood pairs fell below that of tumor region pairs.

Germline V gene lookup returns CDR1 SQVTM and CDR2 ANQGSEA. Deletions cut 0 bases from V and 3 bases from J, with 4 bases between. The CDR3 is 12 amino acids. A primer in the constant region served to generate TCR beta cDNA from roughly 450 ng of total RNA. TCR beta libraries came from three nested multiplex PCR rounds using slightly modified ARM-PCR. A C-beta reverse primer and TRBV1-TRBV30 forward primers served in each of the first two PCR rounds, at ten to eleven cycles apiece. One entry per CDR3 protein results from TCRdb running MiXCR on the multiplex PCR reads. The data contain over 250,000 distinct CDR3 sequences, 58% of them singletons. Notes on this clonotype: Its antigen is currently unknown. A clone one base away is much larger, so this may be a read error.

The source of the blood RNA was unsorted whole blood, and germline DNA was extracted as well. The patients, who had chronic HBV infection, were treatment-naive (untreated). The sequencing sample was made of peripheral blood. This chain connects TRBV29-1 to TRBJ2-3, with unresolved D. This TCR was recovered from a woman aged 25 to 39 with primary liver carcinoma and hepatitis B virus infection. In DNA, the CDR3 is TGCAGCGTTGAAGAGGGTACAGATACGCAGTATTTT. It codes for CSVEEGTDTQYF.